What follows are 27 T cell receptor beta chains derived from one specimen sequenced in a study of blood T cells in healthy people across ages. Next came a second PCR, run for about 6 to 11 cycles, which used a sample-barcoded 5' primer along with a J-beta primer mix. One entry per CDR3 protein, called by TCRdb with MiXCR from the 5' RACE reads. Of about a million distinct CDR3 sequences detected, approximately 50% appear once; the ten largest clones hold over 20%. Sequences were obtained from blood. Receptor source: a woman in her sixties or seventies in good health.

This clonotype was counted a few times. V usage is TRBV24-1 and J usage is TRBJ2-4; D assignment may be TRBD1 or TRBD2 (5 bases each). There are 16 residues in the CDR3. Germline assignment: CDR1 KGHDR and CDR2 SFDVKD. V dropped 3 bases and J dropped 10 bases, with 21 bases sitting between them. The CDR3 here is CATSDSSRGAIGIQYF. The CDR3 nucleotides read TGTGCCACCAGTGATAGTTCACGAGGGGCAATCGGGATTCAGTACTTC.

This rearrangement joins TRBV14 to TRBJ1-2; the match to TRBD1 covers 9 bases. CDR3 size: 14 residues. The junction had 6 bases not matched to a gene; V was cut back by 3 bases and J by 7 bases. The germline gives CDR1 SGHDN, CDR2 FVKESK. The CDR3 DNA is TGTGCCAGCAGCCAGGCAAGGACAGGGGTTGGCTACACCTTC. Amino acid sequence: CASSQARTGVGYTF.

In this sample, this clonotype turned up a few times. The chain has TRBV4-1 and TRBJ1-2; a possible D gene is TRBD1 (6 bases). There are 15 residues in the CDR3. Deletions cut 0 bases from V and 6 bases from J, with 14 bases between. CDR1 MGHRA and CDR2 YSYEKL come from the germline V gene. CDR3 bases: TGCGCCAGCAGCCAAGAACGGCCAGGGGAGAATGGCTACACCTTC. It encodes CASSQERPGENGYTF.

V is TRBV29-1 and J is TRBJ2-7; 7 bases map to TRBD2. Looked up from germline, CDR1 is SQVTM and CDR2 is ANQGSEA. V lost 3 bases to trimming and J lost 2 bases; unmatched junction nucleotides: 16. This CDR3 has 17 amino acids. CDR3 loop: CSVDPLGKSGETYEQYF. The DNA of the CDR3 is TGCAGCGTTGACCCCCTAGGGAAGAGCGGGGAAACCTACGAGCAGTACTTC.

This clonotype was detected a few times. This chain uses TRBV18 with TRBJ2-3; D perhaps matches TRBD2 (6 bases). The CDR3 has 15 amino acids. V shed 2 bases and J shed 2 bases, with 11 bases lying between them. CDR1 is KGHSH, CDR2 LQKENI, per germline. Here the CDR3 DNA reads TGTGCCAGCTCACCAAATGGGGGGACCACAGATACGCAGTATTTT. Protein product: CASSPNGGTTDTQYF. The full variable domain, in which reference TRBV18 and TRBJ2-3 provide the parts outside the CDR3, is NAGVMQNPRHLVRRRGQEARLRCSPMKGHSHVYWYRQLPEEGLKFMVYLQKENIIDESGMPKERFSAEFPKEGPSILRIQQVVRGDSAAYFCASSPNGGTTDTQYFGPGTRLTVL.

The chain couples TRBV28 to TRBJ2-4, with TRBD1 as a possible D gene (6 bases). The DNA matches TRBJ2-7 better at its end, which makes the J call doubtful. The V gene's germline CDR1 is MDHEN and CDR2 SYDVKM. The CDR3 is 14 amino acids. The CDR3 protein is CASSLYEQGSEQYF. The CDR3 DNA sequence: TGTGCCAGCAGTTTGTATGAACAGGGTTCCGAGCAGTACTTC.

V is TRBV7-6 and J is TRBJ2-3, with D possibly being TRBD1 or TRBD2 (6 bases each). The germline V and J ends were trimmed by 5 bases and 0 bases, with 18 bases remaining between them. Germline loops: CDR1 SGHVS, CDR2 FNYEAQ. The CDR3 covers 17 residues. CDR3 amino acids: CASSPRGLATSTDTQYF. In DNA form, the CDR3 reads TGTGCCAGCAGCCCACGGGGGCTAGCCACTAGCACAGATACGCAGTATTTT.

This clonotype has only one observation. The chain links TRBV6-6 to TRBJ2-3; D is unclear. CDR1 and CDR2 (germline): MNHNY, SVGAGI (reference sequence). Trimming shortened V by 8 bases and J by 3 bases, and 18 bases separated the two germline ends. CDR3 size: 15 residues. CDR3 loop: CASYFRERVTDTQYF. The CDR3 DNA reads TGTGCCAGCTACTTCCGAGAGCGAGTGACAGATACGCAGTATTTT.

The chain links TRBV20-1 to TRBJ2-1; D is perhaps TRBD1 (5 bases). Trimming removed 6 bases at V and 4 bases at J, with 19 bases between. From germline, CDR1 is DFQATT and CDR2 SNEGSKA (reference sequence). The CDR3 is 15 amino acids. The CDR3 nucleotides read TGCAGTGCGCCATATGGGGCAGGGATTTACAATGAGCAGTTCTTC. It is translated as CSAPYGAGIYNEQFF.

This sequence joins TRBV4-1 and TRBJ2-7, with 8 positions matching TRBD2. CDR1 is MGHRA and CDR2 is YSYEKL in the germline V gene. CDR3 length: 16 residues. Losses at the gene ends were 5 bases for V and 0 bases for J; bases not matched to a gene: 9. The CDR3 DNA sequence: TGCGCCAGCAGCGCACGGACTGCGGGAGGCTCCTACGAGCAGTACTTC. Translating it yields CASSARTAGGSYEQYF.

The CDR3 DNA sequence: TGCAGTGCTACGAGGGAATCGGCGACCTACGAGCAGTACTTC. This sequence encodes CSATRESATYEQYF. The chain combines TRBV20-1 with TRBJ2-7, with a weak D call TRBD2 (5 bases). This CDR3 spans 14 amino acids. Between the trimmed V and J ends, which lost 4 bases and 2 bases, there was a span of 15 bases. The germline V gene encodes CDR1 DFQATT and CDR2 SNEGSKA (reference sequence).

The CDR3 DNA reads as TGCAGCGTATCAGGGAGCGGCTACACCTTC. Protein product: CSVSGSGYTF. V usage is TRBV29-1 and J usage is TRBJ1-2; the D gene is possibly TRBD1 (5 bases). Between the trimmed V and J ends, which lost 6 bases and 8 bases, there was a span of 10 bases. Germline V lookup: CDR1 SQVTM, CDR2 ANQGSEA. CDR3 length: 10 residues.

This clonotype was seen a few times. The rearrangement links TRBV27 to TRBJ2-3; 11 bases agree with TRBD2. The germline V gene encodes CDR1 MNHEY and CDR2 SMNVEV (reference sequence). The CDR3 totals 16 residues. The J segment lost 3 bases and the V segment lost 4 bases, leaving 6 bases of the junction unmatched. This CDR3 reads CASSSLAGGTTDTQYF. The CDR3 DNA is TGTGCCAGCAGTTCGCTAGCGGGAGGTACTACAGATACGCAGTATTTT.

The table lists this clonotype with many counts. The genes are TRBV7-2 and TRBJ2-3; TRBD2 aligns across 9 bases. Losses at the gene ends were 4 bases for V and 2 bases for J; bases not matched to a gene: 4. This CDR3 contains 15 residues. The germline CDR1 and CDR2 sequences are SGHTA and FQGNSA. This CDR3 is CASSSSGRTTDTQYF. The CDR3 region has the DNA TGTGCCAGCAGCTCCAGCGGGAGGACCACAGATACGCAGTATTTT.

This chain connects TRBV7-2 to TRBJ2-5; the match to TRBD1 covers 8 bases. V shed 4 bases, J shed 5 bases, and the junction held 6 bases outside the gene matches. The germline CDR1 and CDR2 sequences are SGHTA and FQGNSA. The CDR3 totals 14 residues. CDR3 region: CASSSQGAWETQYF. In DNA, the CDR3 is TGTGCCAGCAGCTCCCAGGGGGCGTGGGAGACCCAGTACTTC.

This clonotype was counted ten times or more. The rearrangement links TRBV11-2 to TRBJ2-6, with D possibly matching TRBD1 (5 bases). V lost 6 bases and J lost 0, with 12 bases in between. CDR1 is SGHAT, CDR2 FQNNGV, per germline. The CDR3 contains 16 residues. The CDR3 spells CASREQGYSGANVLTF. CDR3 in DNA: TGTGCCAGCAGGGAGCAGGGCTACTCTGGGGCCAACGTCCTGACTTTC.

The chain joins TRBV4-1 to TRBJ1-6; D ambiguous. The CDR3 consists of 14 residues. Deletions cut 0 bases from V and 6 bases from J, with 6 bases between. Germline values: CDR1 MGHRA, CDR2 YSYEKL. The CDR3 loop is CASSQDEFNSPLHF. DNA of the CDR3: TGCGCCAGCAGCCAAGACGAGTTTAATTCACCCCTCCACTTT.

The CDR3, as DNA: TGTGCCAGCATCTCACAACCCAACTACGAGCAGTACTTC. It specifies CASISQPNYEQYF. The chain has TRBV25-1 and TRBJ2-5; D is ambiguous. The J call is doubtful: the DNA matches TRBJ2-7 better. The germline CDR1 and CDR2 sequences are MGHDK and SYGVNS. The CDR3 length is 13 residues.

CDR3 coding DNA: TGTGCCAGCCGCAATGGGGGCTACGAGCAGTACTTC. Its protein is CASRNGGYEQYF. This chain uses TRBV6-2 or TRBV6-3 with TRBJ2-5; D may match TRBD1 or TRBD2 (5 bases each). The J call may be mistaken, given a closer DNA end match to TRBJ2-7. Germline CDR1 MNHEY, CDR2 SVGEGT. The CDR3 sequence is 12 residues long.

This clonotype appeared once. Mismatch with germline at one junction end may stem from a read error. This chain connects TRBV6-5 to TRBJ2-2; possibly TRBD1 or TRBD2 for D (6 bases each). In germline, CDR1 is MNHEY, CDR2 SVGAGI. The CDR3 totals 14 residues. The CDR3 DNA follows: TGTGCCAGCATAAGACGTAGGGGGGCCGGGGAACTGTTTTTT. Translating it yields CASIRRRGAGELFF.

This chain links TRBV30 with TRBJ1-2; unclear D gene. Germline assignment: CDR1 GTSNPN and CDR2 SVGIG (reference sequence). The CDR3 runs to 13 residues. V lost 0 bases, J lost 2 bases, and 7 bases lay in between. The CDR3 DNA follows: TGTGCCTGGAGTGTCGGCTTGAACTATGGCTACACCTTC. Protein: CAWSVGLNYGYTF.

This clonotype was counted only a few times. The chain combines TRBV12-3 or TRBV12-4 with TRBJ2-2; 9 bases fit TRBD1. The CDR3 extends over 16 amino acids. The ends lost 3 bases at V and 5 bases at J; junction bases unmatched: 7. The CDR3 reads CASSFRGQGWTGELFF. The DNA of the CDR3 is TGTGCCAGCAGTTTTCGGGGACAGGGATGGACCGGGGAGCTGTTTTTT.

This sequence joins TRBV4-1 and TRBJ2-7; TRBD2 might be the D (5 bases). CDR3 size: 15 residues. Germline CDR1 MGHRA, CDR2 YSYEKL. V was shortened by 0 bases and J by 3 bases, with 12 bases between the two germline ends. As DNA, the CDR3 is TGCGCCAGCAGCCAAGATCCGGCTAGCTACTACGAGCAGTACTTC. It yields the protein CASSQDPASYYEQYF.

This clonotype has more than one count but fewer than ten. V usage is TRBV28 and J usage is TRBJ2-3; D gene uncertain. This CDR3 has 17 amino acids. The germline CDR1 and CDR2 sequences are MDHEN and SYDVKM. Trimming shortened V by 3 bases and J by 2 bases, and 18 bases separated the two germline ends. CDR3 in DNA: TGTGCCAGCAGTTTTCCCCCGGTGGGTGCCAACACAGATACGCAGTATTTT. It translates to CASSFPPVGANTDTQYF.

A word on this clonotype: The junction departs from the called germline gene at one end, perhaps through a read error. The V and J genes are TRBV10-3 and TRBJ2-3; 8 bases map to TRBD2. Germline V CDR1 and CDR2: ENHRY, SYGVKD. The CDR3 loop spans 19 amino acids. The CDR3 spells CAISSPTGTRGFSTGTQYF. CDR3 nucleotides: TGTGCCATCAGTTCGCCAACCGGGACTAGGGGATTTAGCACAGGTACGCAGTATTTT.

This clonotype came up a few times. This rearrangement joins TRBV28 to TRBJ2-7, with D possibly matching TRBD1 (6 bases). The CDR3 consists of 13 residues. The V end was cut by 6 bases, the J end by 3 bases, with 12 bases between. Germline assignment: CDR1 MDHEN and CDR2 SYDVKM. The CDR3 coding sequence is TGTGCCAGCAGAAAGGGGGTAGGCTACGAGCAGTACTTC. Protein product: CASRKGVGYEQYF.

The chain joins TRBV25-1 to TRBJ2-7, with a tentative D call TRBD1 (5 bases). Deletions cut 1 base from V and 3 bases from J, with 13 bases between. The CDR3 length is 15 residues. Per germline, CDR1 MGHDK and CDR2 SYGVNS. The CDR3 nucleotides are TGTGCCAGCAGTGAATCCCTTAAGGGGTACTACGAGCAGTACTTC. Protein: CASSESLKGYYEQYF.